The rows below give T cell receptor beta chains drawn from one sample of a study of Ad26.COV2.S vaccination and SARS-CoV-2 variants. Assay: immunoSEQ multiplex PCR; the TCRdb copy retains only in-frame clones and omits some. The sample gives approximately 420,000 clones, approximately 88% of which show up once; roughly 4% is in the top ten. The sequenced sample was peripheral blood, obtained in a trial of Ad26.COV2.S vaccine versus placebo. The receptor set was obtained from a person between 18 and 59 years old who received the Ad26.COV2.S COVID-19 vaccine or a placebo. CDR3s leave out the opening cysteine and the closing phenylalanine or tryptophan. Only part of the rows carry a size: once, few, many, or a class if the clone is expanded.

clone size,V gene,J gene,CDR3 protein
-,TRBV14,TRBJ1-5,ASSRALGTGSRQPQH
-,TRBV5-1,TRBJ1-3,ASSLGVIRENTIY
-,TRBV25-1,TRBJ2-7,ASSVMGGVPSNTYEQY
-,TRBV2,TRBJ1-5,ASRARQSNQPQH
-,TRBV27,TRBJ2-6,ATLKRAAQYLSGANVLT
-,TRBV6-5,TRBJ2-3,ASSRGGDTQY
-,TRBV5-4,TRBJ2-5,ASSLPTGGETQY
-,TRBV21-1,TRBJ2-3,ASSKDVATDTQY
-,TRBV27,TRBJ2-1,ASRELAYNEQF
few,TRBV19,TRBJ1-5,ASSINFREGNQPQH
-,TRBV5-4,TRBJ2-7,ASSLAATGARGEQY
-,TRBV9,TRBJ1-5,ASSVDEDQPQH
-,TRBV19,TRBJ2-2,ASSNGGGSIIGELF
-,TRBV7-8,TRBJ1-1,ASSLAQITQNTEAF
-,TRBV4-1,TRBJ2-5,ASSHDIGETQY
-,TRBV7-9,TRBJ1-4,ASSLVGGSSREKLF
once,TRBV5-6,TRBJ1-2,ASSLGRRGYT
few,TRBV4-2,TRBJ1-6,ASSQGSGTTISDSPLH
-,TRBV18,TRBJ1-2,ASSPSGQSYGYT
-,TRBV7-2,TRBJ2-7,ASSLRVLYEQY
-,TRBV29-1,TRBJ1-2,SVEMGQEIYGYT
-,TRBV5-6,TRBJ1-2,ASSLGGGYT
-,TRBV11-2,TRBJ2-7,ASSIETGVSYEQY
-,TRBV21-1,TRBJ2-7,ASPLGCYEQY
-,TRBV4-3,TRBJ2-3,ASSQDEGTGSDTQY
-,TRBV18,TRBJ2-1,ASSNQGFDEQF
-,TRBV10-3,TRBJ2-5,AISLFNPYETQY
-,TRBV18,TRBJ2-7,ASSPGAYEQY